Included here is one T cell receptor beta chain sequence, with context. The data derive from a study of shared clonotypes between healthy human individuals. Measured with immunoSEQ multiplex PCR; TCRdb has only the in-frame clones, and not every one. The table lists 150,000 to 200,000 clones, roughly 91% of them singletons. The sequencing input was naive CD4+ T cells sorted from blood. Described subset: CD45RA+ positively selected. The receptor was isolated from a woman in her 30s in good health.

The CDR3 DNA follows: TGTGCCAGCAGTGCTCAGACAGGGTTAGGCGAGCAGTACTTC. Amino acids: CASSAQTGLGEQYF. This chain connects TRBV6-5 to TRBJ2-7; 7 bases map to TRBD1. The CDR3 totals 14 residues. In germline, CDR1 is MNHEY, CDR2 SVGAGI. After removal of 5 bases from V and 6 bases from J, the junction contained 10 bases not matched to a gene.